This T cell receptor beta chain was identified during a study of T cells after posttransplantation cyclophosphamide. Sampled 1 year posttransplant, controls received myeloablative marrow transplants, methotrexate and a calcineurin inhibitor. Generated by immunoSEQ multiplex PCR, the TCRdb table keeps only in-frame clones and is missing some. There are roughly 20,000 clones in the sample; about 89% occur only once, and 8.2% lies in the top ten. Remarks on this clone: What it binds is not known.

This CDR3 comprises 10 residues. CDR1 is MGHDK and CDR2 is SYGVNS in the germline V gene. V lost 8 bases, J lost 6 bases, and 7 bases lay in between. Notes on the study in general: Tissue-infiltrating T cells from skin or gut overlapped little with blood T cells. Donor-recipient repertoire similarity was low at 1-2 months, rising over year one. TRB clonality was highly associated with recipient CMV seropositivity and reactivation.

The specimen was PBMCs, collected after an allogeneic stem cell transplant with a calcineurin inhibitor and methotrexate. This chain connects TRBV25-1 to TRBJ1-2; no firm D call. This sequence originates from a female patient aged 45 to 65 who received an allogeneic stem cell transplant from an unrelated donor, was CMV-positive, and had chronic GVHD only. The graft donor may have contributed some T cells. CDR3 protein: CASPVDGYTF. CDR3 DNA sequence: TGTGCCAGCCCTGTTGATGGCTACACCTTC.